A single sample is the source of the 20 T cell receptor beta chains below, sequenced in a study of cytomegalovirus exposure and HLA in healthy donors. PCR employed 60 Vbeta and 13 Jbeta primers. The data were produced by immunoSEQ multiplex PCR, yet TCRdb's version contains in-frame clones alone and is incomplete. The sample contains roughly 180,000 clones, 70% to 90% of which appear only once. Sequenced: PBMCs. Receptor source: a male donor in good health and CMV-seronegative.

The chain links TRBV5-6 to TRBJ2-5; the match to TRBD2 covers 13 bases. Germline CDR1 is SGHDT and CDR2 is YYEEEE. With 1 base clipped from V and 1 base from J, the junction kept 1 base outside the gene matches. This CDR3 has 16 residues. The CDR3 DNA sequence: TGTGCCAGCAGCTTGAGGACTAGCGGGAGCCAAGAGACCCAGTACTTC. It specifies CASSLRTSGSQETQYF. The entire variable domain, with the rest obtained from reference TRBV5-6 and TRBJ2-5, is as follows: DAGVTQSPTHLIKTRGQQVTLRCSPKSGHDTVSWYQQALGQGPQFIFQYYEEEERQRGNFPDRFSGHQFPNYSSELNVNALLLGDSALYLCASSLRTSGSQETQYFGPGTRLLVL.

This rearrangement joins TRBV28 to TRBJ1-2; tentatively, D is TRBD1 (6 bases). The V gene lost 6 bases and the J gene lost 3 bases, with 17 bases spanning the gap. In germline, CDR1 is MDHEN, CDR2 SYDVKM. The CDR3 length is 15 residues. In nucleotides, the CDR3 is TGTGCCAGCAGCGAACTTCCGTCAGGGGACTATGGCTACACCTTC. Translating gives CASSELPSGDYGYTF.

This clone came up once. The V call is TRBV5-1, the J call TRBJ2-7, with 7 bases identical to TRBD2. Germline CDR1 SGHRS, CDR2 YFSETQ. Trimming removed 2 bases from V and 5 bases from J; junction bases left unmatched: 4. The length of the CDR3 is 13 residues. CDR3 loop: CASSFGTNNEQYF. The CDR3 DNA is TGCGCCAGCAGCTTCGGGACTAACAACGAGCAGTACTTC. The variable domain in full, with the rest retrieved from reference TRBV5-1 and TRBJ2-7, is KAGVTQTPRYLIKTRGQQVTLSCSPISGHRSVSWYQQTPGQGLQFLFEYFSETQRNKGNFPGRFSGRQFSNSRSEMNVSTLELGDSALYLCASSFGTNNEQYFGPGTRLTVT.

The table lists this clone with a few counts. The V and J genes are TRBV4-1 and TRBJ1-1; D call uncertain. The V gene's germline CDR1 is MGHRA and CDR2 YSYEKL. The germline V and J ends were trimmed by 4 bases and 5 bases, with 11 bases remaining between them. The CDR3 runs to 13 residues. The CDR3 sequence is CASSPRRETEAFF. CDR3 nucleotide sequence: TGCGCCAGCAGCCCTCGACGGGAAACTGAAGCTTTCTTT.

The V and J genes are TRBV7-9 and TRBJ2-1, with D maybe TRBD2 (6 bases). This CDR3 contains 16 residues. CDR1 and CDR2 (germline): SEHNR, FQNEAQ (reference sequence). Trimming stripped 5 bases from V and 0 bases from J, with 14 bases between. In nucleotides, the CDR3 is TGTGCCAGCAGCCCCGCGGGGAGGAGCTCCTACAATGAGCAGTTCTTC. The encoded protein is CASSPAGRSSYNEQFF. Full variable domain (outside the CDR3, taken from reference TRBV7-9 and TRBJ2-1): DTGVSQNPRHKITKRGQNVTFRCDPISEHNRLYWYRQTLGQGPEFLTYFQNEAQLEKSRLLSDRFSAERPKGSFSTLEIQRTEQGDSAMYLCASSPAGRSSYNEQFFGPGTRLTVL.

The V and J genes are TRBV7-2 and TRBJ2-5; 11 nucleotides line up with TRBD1. With V trimmed by 5 bases and J by 4 bases, 6 bases remained unmatched. This CDR3 contains 15 residues. The germline V gene has CDR1 SGHTA and CDR2 FQGNSA. This CDR3 reads CASSQDRGRGETQYF. DNA of the CDR3: TGTGCCAGCAGCCAGGACAGGGGGCGCGGAGAGACCCAGTACTTC. Full variable domain (rest looked up from reference TRBV7-2 and TRBJ2-5): GAGVSQSPSNKVTEKGKDVELRCDPISGHTALYWYRQSLGQGLEFLIYFQGNSAPDKSGLPSDRFSAERTGGSVSTLTIQRTQQEDSAVYLCASSQDRGRGETQYFGPGTRLLVL.

The chain has TRBV7-8 and TRBJ1-3; D is uncertain. The CDR3 is made up of 15 amino acids. Germline values: CDR1 SGHVS, CDR2 FQNEAQ. V shed 1 base and J shed 0 bases, with 7 bases lying between them. CDR3 sequence: CASSLVRSSGNTIYF. DNA of the CDR3: TGTGCCAGCAGCTTAGTCCGGAGCTCTGGAAACACCATATATTTT.

The rearrangement links TRBV7-8 to TRBJ2-1; possibly TRBD1 for D (5 bases). Germline CDR1 reads SGHVS; CDR2 reads FQNEAQ. The V and J ends lost 1 base and 7 bases respectively, with 17 bases between them. This CDR3 has 16 residues. The CDR3 protein is CASSLVGALGLNEQFF. The CDR3, as DNA: TGTGCCAGCAGCTTAGTTGGGGCCCTGGGGTTGAATGAGCAGTTCTTC.

The chain recombines TRBV13 with TRBJ2-3; D perhaps matches TRBD2 (5 bases). Germline-derived CDR1 and CDR2 are PRHDT and FYEKMQ (reference sequence). The V gene lost 5 bases and the J gene lost 0 bases, with 12 bases spanning the gap. The CDR3 covers 15 residues. The CDR3 sequence: CASSLERTSTDTQYF. For the CDR3, the DNA is TGTGCCAGCAGCCTGGAGCGGACTAGCACAGATACGCAGTATTTT.

This chain uses TRBV28 with TRBJ1-6; 7 bases fit TRBD1. The CDR3 spans 18 residues. Germline-derived CDR1 and CDR2 are MDHEN and SYDVKM. V lost 3 bases and J lost 3; bases outside the gene matches: 11. CDR3 coding DNA: TGTGCCAGCAGTTTCTCACCCGCCGACAGGGACTATAATTCACCCCTCCACTTT. Translated, it gives CASSFSPADRDYNSPLHF.

This clone has just one count. The chain carries TRBV7-2 and TRBJ1-2, with D maybe TRBD1 (6 bases). This CDR3 comprises 13 residues. CDR1 is SGHTA and CDR2 is FQGNSA in the germline V gene. V was shortened by 3 bases and J by 4 bases, with 9 bases between the two germline ends. The CDR3 reads CASSFGQTYGYTF. CDR3 sequence (DNA): TGTGCCAGCAGCTTTGGACAGACCTATGGCTACACCTTC. Full variable domain (missing parts from reference TRBV7-2 and TRBJ1-2): GAGVSQSPSNKVTEKGKDVELRCDPISGHTALYWYRQSLGQGLEFLIYFQGNSAPDKSGLPSDRFSAERTGGSVSTLTIQRTQQEDSAVYLCASSFGQTYGYTFGSGTRLTVV.

This clone was detected only a few times. This chain links TRBV29-1 with TRBJ2-7; TRBD2 agrees at 8 bases. J lost 3 bases, V lost 6 bases, and 7 bases had no gene match. In germline, CDR1 is SQVTM, CDR2 ANQGSEA. The CDR3 covers 13 residues. CDR3 amino acids: CSVGRAGDYEQYF. DNA for the CDR3: TGCAGCGTCGGCAGAGCGGGAGACTACGAGCAGTACTTC.

The chain recombines TRBV9 with TRBJ2-1; D might be TRBD2 (5 bases). From germline, CDR1 is SGDLS and CDR2 YYNGEE. Trimming took off 0 bases at V and 0 bases at J, with 16 bases between the two ends. This CDR3 is 18 amino acids long. The CDR3 coding sequence is TGTGCCAGCAGCGTAGAGGGCCTAGCACAGAGCTCCTACAATGAGCAGTTCTTC. Residues: CASSVEGLAQSSYNEQFF.

This rearrangement joins TRBV7-2 to TRBJ2-1; TRBD2 is a possible D gene (5 bases). Per germline, CDR1 SGHTA and CDR2 FQGNSA. V dropped 4 bases and J dropped 10 bases, with 11 bases sitting between them. CDR3 length: 12 amino acids. Here the CDR3 DNA reads TGTGCCAGCAGCTCCATAGTAGCGGAGCAGTTCTTC. Translated, it gives CASSSIVAEQFF.

V usage is TRBV4-2 and J usage is TRBJ1-2, with 9 bases matching TRBD1. Germline CDR1 reads LGHNA; CDR2 reads YNFKEQ. V lost 3 bases and J lost 5; bases outside the gene matches: 7. This CDR3 spans 15 amino acids. The CDR3 loop is CASSQAGTGTYGYTF. CDR3 nucleotides: TGTGCCAGCAGCCAGGCCGGGACAGGGACTTATGGCTACACCTTC.

A few counts support this clone. The chain uses TRBV7-3 and TRBJ2-1; 10 bases are shared with TRBD2. V gave up 3 bases and J gave up 0 bases; unmatched junction bases: 11. CDR3 length: 19 amino acids. The V gene's germline CDR1 is SGHTA and CDR2 FQGTGA. The CDR3 reads CASSLTMTSGYSSYNEQFF. DNA for the CDR3: TGTGCCAGCAGCTTGACGATGACTAGCGGGTATAGCTCCTACAATGAGCAGTTCTTC. Looking up the rest from reference TRBV7-3 and TRBJ2-1 gives the full variable domain: GAGVSQTPSNKVTEKGKYVELRCDPISGHTALYWYRQSLGQGPEFLIYFQGTGAADDSGLPNDRFFAVRPEGSVSTLKIQRTERGDSAVYLCASSLTMTSGYSSYNEQFFGPGTRLTVL.

The CDR3 nucleotides read TGCGCCAGCAGCTTGGCGGGTATCTCTGGGGCCAACGTCCTGACTTTC. Its protein product is CASSLAGISGANVLTF. The chain uses TRBV5-1 and TRBJ2-6; D uncertain. The V end was cut by 0 bases, the J end by 0 bases, with 7 bases between. CDR1 SGHRS and CDR2 YFSETQ come from the germline V gene. The CDR3 covers 16 residues.

The chain combines TRBV4-3 with TRBJ2-1; possibly TRBD1 for D (6 bases). Trimming pared 0 bases from V and 12 bases from J, leaving 12 bases between. The CDR3 totals 13 residues. Germline V gives CDR1 LGHNA, CDR2 YSLEER. The CDR3 coding sequence is TGCGCCAGCAGCCAAGAAAGGACAGAGGCGCAGTTCTTC. Its translation is CASSQERTEAQFF.

The chain combines TRBV7-2 with TRBJ2-3; D is possibly TRBD1 (5 bases). V lost 2 bases, J lost 5 bases, and 11 bases lay in between. From germline, CDR1 is SGHTA and CDR2 FQGNSA. The CDR3 contains 14 residues. CDR3 bases: TGTGCCAGCAGCTTATCAGGGTCCGGAGATACGCAGTATTTT. Protein product: CASSLSGSGDTQYF. The full variable domain, rest sourced from reference TRBV7-2 and TRBJ2-3, is GAGVSQSPSNKVTEKGKDVELRCDPISGHTALYWYRQSLGQGLEFLIYFQGNSAPDKSGLPSDRFSAERTGGSVSTLTIQRTQQEDSAVYLCASSLSGSGDTQYFGPGTRLTVL.

This clone was observed a single time. The chain carries TRBV7-8 and TRBJ1-2; possibly TRBD1 for D (5 bases). V dropped 1 base and J dropped 4 bases, with 10 bases sitting between them. CDR3 length equals 14 residues. Germline V lookup: CDR1 SGHVS, CDR2 FQNEAQ. In DNA form, the CDR3 reads TGTGCCAGCAGCTTAGGCAGGGATGGCTATGGCTACACCTTC. Translation gives CASSLGRDGYGYTF.